These 22 T cell receptor beta chains were sequenced from one sample in a study of blood T cell repertoires in COVID-19. Libraries were prepared by immunoSEQ multiplex PCR; TCRdb keeps only in-frame clonotypes and omits some of them. The table has roughly 230,000 clones, roughly 84% seen once; the top ten hold about 1%. Sequenced input: peripheral blood. The source of these receptors is a man aged 35 to 55 with acute or convalescent COVID-19.

The genes are TRBV30 and TRBJ2-3, with 7 nucleotides matching TRBD2. This CDR3 has 14 amino acids. The V gene's germline CDR1 is GTSNPN and CDR2 SVGIG (reference sequence). V lost 5 bases and J lost 2; bases outside the gene matches: 7. CDR3 sequence (DNA): TGTGCCTGGGCCCCCGGGGGGACCACAGATACGCAGTATTTT. This encodes CAWAPGGTTDTQYF.

V is TRBV7-3 and J is TRBJ2-5, with D perhaps matching TRBD1 (5 bases). Germline values: CDR1 SGHTA, CDR2 FQGTGA. The CDR3 spans 13 residues. V shed 4 bases and J shed 5 bases, with 11 bases lying between them. In nucleotides, the CDR3 is TGTGCCAGCAGCTCCCGCCAGGGCGAGACCCAGTACTTC. Encoded protein: CASSSRQGETQYF.

The V and J genes are TRBV9 and TRBJ1-1, with 8 bases fitting TRBD1. Germline lookup yields CDR1 SGDLS and CDR2 YYNGEE. The CDR3 spans 16 residues. The J segment lost 3 bases and the V segment lost 3 bases, leaving 10 bases of the junction unmatched. Written as DNA, the CDR3 is TGTGCCAGCAGCGCAGCGCAGGGGGCGTGGGACACTGAAGCTTTCTTT. Translation: CASSAAQGAWDTEAFF.

The V gene is TRBV5-1, the J gene TRBJ2-7; the D is unclear. The germline V and J ends were trimmed by 4 bases and 4 bases, with 15 bases remaining between them. The CDR3 covers 14 residues. Germline V gene data show CDR1 as SGHRS and CDR2 as YFSETQ. The chain's CDR3 is CASSKVATPYEQYF. CDR3 DNA: TGCGCCAGCAGCAAAGTAGCAACCCCTTACGAGCAGTACTTC.

The gene calls are TRBV3-1 (or the pseudogene TRBV3-2) and TRBJ1-4; TRBD1 matches at 8 bases. V trimming: 0 bases; J trimming: 8 bases; junction bases outside the gene matches: 8. The CDR3 has 16 residues. The germline V gene encodes CDR1 LGHDT and CDR2 YNNKEL (reference sequence). CDR3 sequence: CASSQDPGGGKEKLFF. CDR3 coding DNA: TGTGCCAGCAGCCAAGATCCAGGGGGCGGGAAGGAAAAACTGTTTTTT.

The chain uses TRBV5-4 and TRBJ2-1; 7 nucleotides align to TRBD2. The germline V gene encodes CDR1 SGHNT and CDR2 YYREEE (reference sequence). CDR3 size: 15 residues. V lost 4 bases, J lost 3 bases, and 7 bases stayed unmatched. In DNA form, the CDR3 reads TGTGCCAGCAGCGTCCCGGGGGGACGCTACAATGAGCAGTTCTTC. Its protein is CASSVPGGRYNEQFF.

The V call is TRBV2, the J call TRBJ2-1; TRBD1 is a possible D gene (6 bases). CDR1 is SNHLY and CDR2 is FYNNEI in the germline V gene. V lost 7 bases and J lost 0, with 10 bases in between. The CDR3 contains 14 residues. The CDR3 DNA reads TGTGCCAGCATCGAGGGGGTCTCCTACAATGAGCAGTTCTTC. Amino acid sequence: CASIEGVSYNEQFF.

V and J are TRBV9 and TRBJ2-7, with 8 positions matching TRBD2. The CDR3 spans 15 residues. CDR1 SGDLS and CDR2 YYNGEE come from the germline V gene. V trimming: 1 base; J trimming: 0 bases; junction bases outside the gene matches: 3. CDR3 sequence: CASSVSSGYSYEQYF. The DNA for the CDR3 is TGTGCCAGCAGCGTATCTAGCGGGTACTCCTACGAGCAGTACTTC.

V usage is TRBV2 and J usage is TRBJ2-7; D is unresolved. The CDR3 spans 12 residues. Trimming removed 5 bases from V and 0 bases from J, with 5 bases in between. Germline-derived CDR1 and CDR2 are SNHLY and FYNNEI. The CDR3 DNA sequence: TGTGCCAGCAGTATGAGCTCCTACGAGCAGTACTTC. It encodes CASSMSSYEQYF.

Only a few counts were recorded for this clone. The rearrangement uses TRBV5-1 and TRBJ1-2, with 10 bases identical to TRBD1. CDR1 and CDR2 from the germline V gene are SGHRS and YFSETQ. Trimming took 4 bases from V and 1 from J; bases not matched to a gene: 4. The CDR3 is made up of 15 amino acids. CDR3 nucleotide sequence: TGCGCCAGCAGCGGAGGGACAGGGGATAACTATGGCTACACCTTC. Translating gives CASSGGTGDNYGYTF.

The rearrangement joins TRBV5-4 to TRBJ1-2; D unclear. The germline CDR1 and CDR2 sequences are SGHNT and YYREEE (reference sequence). This CDR3 is built from 15 residues. V was trimmed by 2 bases and J by 7 bases, leaving 18 bases between them. CDR3 DNA sequence: TGTGCCAGCAGCTTAGTGACTCCTCCCTCCGGTGGCTACACCTTC. This sequence encodes CASSLVTPPSGGYTF.

Written as DNA, the CDR3 is TGTGCCAGGGGGGGGGCTTTTGAAAAACTGTTTTTT. As protein: CARGGAFEKLFF. The chain combines TRBV6-5 with TRBJ1-4; D is perhaps TRBD1 (6 bases). V lost 9 bases, J lost 7 bases, and 12 bases lay in between. The CDR3 has 12 amino acids. Germline values: CDR1 MNHEY, CDR2 SVGAGI.

This clone was recorded only once. The gene calls are TRBV6-5 and TRBJ1-1; D call uncertain. V lost 8 bases and J lost 3, with 10 bases in between. This CDR3 region has 12 residues. Germline V gene sequence: CDR1 MNHEY, CDR2 SVGAGI. This CDR3 is CASWRRDTEAFF. CDR3 in DNA: TGTGCCAGCTGGCGGAGGGACACTGAAGCTTTCTTT.

The chain combines TRBV3-1 (or the pseudogene TRBV3-2) with TRBJ2-6; the D gene is possibly TRBD2 (6 bases). Per germline, CDR1 LGHDT and CDR2 YNNKEL (reference sequence). This CDR3 comprises 17 residues. Trimming took off 1 base at V and 0 bases at J, with 10 bases between the two ends. This chain's CDR3 is CASSQGDGSSGANVLTF. CDR3 sequence (DNA): TGTGCCAGCAGCCAAGGGGACGGGAGCTCTGGGGCCAACGTCCTGACTTTC.

This clone was picked up one time. V and J are TRBV5-1 and TRBJ1-1; D is uncertain. The germline V and J ends were trimmed by 2 bases and 0 bases, with 8 bases remaining between them. The CDR3 contains 14 residues. The V gene's germline CDR1 is SGHRS and CDR2 YFSETQ. DNA for the CDR3: TGCGCCAGCAGCTTTCCGGACTTGAACACTGAAGCTTTCTTT. This sequence encodes CASSFPDLNTEAFF.

V and J are TRBV9 and TRBJ2-1; a possible D gene is TRBD2 (6 bases). Germline CDR1 is SGDLS and CDR2 is YYNGEE. Trimming took off 0 bases at V and 8 bases at J, with 18 bases between the two ends. CDR3 length equals 16 residues. Here the CDR3 DNA reads TGTGCCAGCAGCGTAGGCATTAGCGGTGCACACGATGAGCAGTTCTTC. Protein: CASSVGISGAHDEQFF.

The J gene is TRBJ2-7, the V gene TRBV7-2; TRBD2 agrees at 12 bases. The length of the CDR3 is 15 residues. V trimming: 3 bases; J trimming: 3 bases; junction bases outside the gene matches: 3. Germline CDR1 is SGHTA and CDR2 is FQGNSA. CDR3 residues: CASSFTSGGLYEQYF. The CDR3 DNA reads TGTGCCAGCAGCTTCACTAGCGGGGGGCTCTACGAGCAGTACTTC.

This clone was counted between two and nine times. As DNA, the CDR3 is TGCGCCAGCAGCCGGAGGGGTGAAGAGACCCAGTACTTC. This gives the protein CASSRRGEETQYF. The chain links TRBV4-1 to TRBJ2-5; possible D gene TRBD2, 6 bases. This CDR3 spans 13 amino acids. Germline V gives CDR1 MGHRA, CDR2 YSYEKL. V was trimmed by 4 bases and J by 3 bases, leaving 9 bases between them.

The chain employs TRBV2 and TRBJ2-1, with 9 bases aligning to TRBD1. Germline assignment: CDR1 SNHLY and CDR2 FYNNEI. Trimming removed 7 bases from V and 6 bases from J; junction bases left unmatched: 4. The CDR3 sequence is 13 residues long. CDR3 bases: TGTGCCAGCAAAGGGACAGGGTTCAATGAGCAGTTCTTC. It yields the protein CASKGTGFNEQFF.

This rearrangement joins TRBV15 to TRBJ2-7; TRBD2 aligns across 9 bases. Germline V gene sequence: CDR1 LNHNV, CDR2 YYDKDF (reference sequence). The junction had 1 base not matched to a gene; V was cut back by 1 base and J by 6 bases. This CDR3 is built from 13 residues. CDR3: CATSRGGGVEQYF. The CDR3 DNA sequence: TGTGCCACCAGCAGAGGCGGGGGGGTCGAGCAGTACTTC.

V and J are TRBV19 and TRBJ1-5; possibly TRBD1 for D (6 bases). CDR3 size: 14 residues. Germline V gene data show CDR1 as LNHDA and CDR2 as SQIVND (reference sequence). V shed 5 bases and J shed 7 bases, with 15 bases lying between them. The chain's CDR3 is CASSEDRRSQPQHF. The CDR3 DNA follows: TGTGCCAGTAGTGAGGACAGACGGTCGCAGCCCCAGCATTTT.

The V gene is TRBV18, the J gene TRBJ2-7, with no clear D. CDR3 size: 12 residues. The V end was cut by 0 bases, the J end by 2 bases, with 2 bases between. Germline V CDR1 and CDR2: KGHSH, LQKENI. In DNA, the CDR3 is TGTGCCAGCTCACCACCTACCTACGAGCAGTACTTC. Translated, it gives CASSPPTYEQYF.